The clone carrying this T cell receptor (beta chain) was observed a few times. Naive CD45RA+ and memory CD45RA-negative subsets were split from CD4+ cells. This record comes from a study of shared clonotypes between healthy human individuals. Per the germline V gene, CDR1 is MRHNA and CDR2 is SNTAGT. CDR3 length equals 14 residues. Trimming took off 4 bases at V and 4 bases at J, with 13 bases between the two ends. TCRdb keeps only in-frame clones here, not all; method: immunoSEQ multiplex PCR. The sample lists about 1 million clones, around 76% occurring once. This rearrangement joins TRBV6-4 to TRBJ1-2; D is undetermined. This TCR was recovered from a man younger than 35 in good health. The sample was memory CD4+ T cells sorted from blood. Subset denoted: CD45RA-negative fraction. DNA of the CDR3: TGTGCCAGCAGTGGAGAGTTTACGGGCTATGGCTACACCTTC. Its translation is CASSGEFTGYGYTF.